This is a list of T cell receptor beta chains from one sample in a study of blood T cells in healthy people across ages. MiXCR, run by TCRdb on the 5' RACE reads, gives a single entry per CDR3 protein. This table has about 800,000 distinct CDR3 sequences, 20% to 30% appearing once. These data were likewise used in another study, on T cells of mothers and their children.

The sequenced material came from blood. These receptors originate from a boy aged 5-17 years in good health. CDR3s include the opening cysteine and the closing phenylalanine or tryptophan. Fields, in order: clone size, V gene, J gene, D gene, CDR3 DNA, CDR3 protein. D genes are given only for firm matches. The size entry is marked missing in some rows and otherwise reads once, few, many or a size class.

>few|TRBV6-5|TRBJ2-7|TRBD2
TGTGCCAGCAGTTACGGGGTAGCGGGAGAGTACGAGCAGTACTTC
CASSYGVAGEYEQYF
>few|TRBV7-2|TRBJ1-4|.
TGTGCCAGCAGCCTCCGCTTCCAGGACGTTGGTGAAAAACTGTTTTTT
CASSLRFQDVGEKLFF
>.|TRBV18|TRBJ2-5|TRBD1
TGTGCCAGCTCACATATCCGGGACAGTGGTAAAGAGACCCAGTACTTC
CASSHIRDSGKETQYF
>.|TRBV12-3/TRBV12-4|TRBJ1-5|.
TGTGCCAGCAGTTTTCAGTCGAGGGTGCGGGACGGTAGTAATCAGCCCCAGCATTTT
CASSFQSRVRDGSNQPQHF
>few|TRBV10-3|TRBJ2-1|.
TGTGCCATCAGTGAGGTCGGGGGAGCATACAATGAGCAGTTCTTC
CAISEVGGAYNEQFF
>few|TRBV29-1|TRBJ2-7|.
TGCAGCGTTGAGCACAGGGACTCCTACGAGCAGTACTTC
CSVEHRDSYEQYF
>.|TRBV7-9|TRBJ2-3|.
TGTGCCAGCGATGAGCGGTCTAGCACAGATACGCAGTATTTT
CASDERSSTDTQYF
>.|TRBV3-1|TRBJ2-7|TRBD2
TGTGCCAGCAGCCAAGGATTAGCGGGAGTAGGCGAGCAGTACTTC
CASSQGLAGVGEQYF
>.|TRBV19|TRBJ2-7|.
TGTGCCAGTAGTACGACTTTTCTCTACGAGCAGTACTTC
CASSTTFLYEQYF
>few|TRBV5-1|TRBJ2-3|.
TGCGCCAGCAGCCCGGGGTTTAGCACAGATACGCAGTATTTT
CASSPGFSTDTQYF
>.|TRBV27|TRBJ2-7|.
TGTGCCAGCAGTACCCACGAACCCGGGACAAGGGACTACGAGCAGTACTTC
CASSTHEPGTRDYEQYF
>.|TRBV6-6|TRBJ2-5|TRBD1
TGTGCCAGCAGCCCGCACTCCGGGACAGCGCAAGAGACCCAGTACTTC
CASSPHSGTAQETQYF
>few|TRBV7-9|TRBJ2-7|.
TGTGCCAGCAGCTCGTACGGCCCGTCCTACGAGCAGTACTTC
CASSSYGPSYEQYF
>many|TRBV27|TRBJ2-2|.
TGTGCCAGCACCCACACCGGGGAGCTGTTTTTT
CASTHTGELFF
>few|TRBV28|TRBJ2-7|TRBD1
TGTGCCAGCAGGCCCAGACAGGGGGCAGGAGAGCAGTACTTC
CASRPRQGAGEQYF
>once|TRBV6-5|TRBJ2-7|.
TGTGCCAGCAGTTACCCTCGACAGGGATGGCGGGGCCACGAGCAGTACTTC
CASSYPRQGWRGHEQYF
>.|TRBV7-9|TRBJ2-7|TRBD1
TGTGCCAGCAGCATCAGGGACAGGTACCACGAGCAGTACTTC
CASSIRDRYHEQYF
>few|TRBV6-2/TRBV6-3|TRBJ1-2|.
TGTGCCAGCAGTTACGGGGGGCGCGACTATGGCTACACCTTC
CASSYGGRDYGYTF
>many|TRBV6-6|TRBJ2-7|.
TGTGCCAGCAGTTTACAGGATAGCTCCTACGAGCAGTACTTC
CASSLQDSSYEQYF
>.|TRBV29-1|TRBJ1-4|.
TGCAGCGTTGATCGGGGAGGCGATGAAAAACTGTTTTTT
CSVDRGGDEKLFF
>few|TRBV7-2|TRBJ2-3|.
TGTGCCAGCAGCTTCACACAGACGAGCACAGATACGCAGTATTTT
CASSFTQTSTDTQYF
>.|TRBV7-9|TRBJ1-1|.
TGTGCCAGCATCCCCACTGGGTTGAGCACTGAAGCTTCCTTT
CASIPTGLSTEASF
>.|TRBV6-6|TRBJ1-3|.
TGTGCCAGCAGTTACGGAGCCTCTGGAAACACCATATATTTT
CASSYGASGNTIYF
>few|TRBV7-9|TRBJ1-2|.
TGTGCCAGCAGCTCCTCCGAGGAGGGATTGAAGGAGAACTATGGCTACACCTTC
CASSSSEEGLKENYGYTF
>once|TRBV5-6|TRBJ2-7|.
TGTGCCAGAGACTCAGCCAGCTCCTACGAGCAGTACTTC
CARDSASSYEQYF
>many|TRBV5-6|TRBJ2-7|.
TGTGCCAGCAGCGGAGGAGGGGGCGCTCGGTACGAGCAGTACTTC
CASSGGGGARYEQYF
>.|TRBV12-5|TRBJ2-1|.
TGTGCTAGTGGTTTGGATCGTAGGGATGAGCAGTTCTTC
CASGLDRRDEQFF
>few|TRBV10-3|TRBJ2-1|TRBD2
TGTGCCATCCGTGGTACTAGCGGGCTCAATGAGCAGTTCTTC
CAIRGTSGLNEQFF
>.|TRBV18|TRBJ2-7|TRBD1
TGTGCCAGCTCACCATCTGGACAGGGGAGCGAGCAGTACTTC
CASSPSGQGSEQYF
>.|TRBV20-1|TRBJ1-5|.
TGCAGTGCTATCAGGGAAAGCGGGAGCAATCAGCCCCAGCATTTT
CSAIRESGSNQPQHF
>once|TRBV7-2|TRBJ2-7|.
TGTGCCAGCAGCTTCGGTTGGTGGGACAACTCCTGCGAGCAGTACTTC
CASSFGWWDNSCEQYF
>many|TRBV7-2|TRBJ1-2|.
TGTGCCAGCAGCTTATCGACAAACTATGGCTACACCTTC
CASSLSTNYGYTF
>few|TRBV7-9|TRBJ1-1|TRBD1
TGTGCCAGCAGCTTGACAGGGGGAGGGGGGAACACTGAAGCTTTCTTT
CASSLTGGGGNTEAFF
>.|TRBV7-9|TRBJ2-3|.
TGTGCCAGCAGCCACCAACCGGGGACAGATACGCAGTATTTT
CASSHQPGTDTQYF
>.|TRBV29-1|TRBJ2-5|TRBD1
TGCAGCGTTGAAGAACCCGACAGGGCCCAAGAGACCCAGTACTTC
CSVEEPDRAQETQYF
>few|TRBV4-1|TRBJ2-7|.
TGCGCCAGCAGCCAAGGGCCCTTAAAATACGAGCAGTACTTC
CASSQGPLKYEQYF
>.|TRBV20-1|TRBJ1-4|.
TGCAGTGCTAGATGGGGGGGGAATGAAAAACTGTTTTTT
CSARWGGNEKLFF
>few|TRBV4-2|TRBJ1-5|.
TGTGCCAGCAGCCAAGTCGGACAGAGCAATCAGCCCCAGCATTTT
CASSQVGQSNQPQHF
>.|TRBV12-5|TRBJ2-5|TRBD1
TGTGCTAGTGGTCTCTACGGGACAGGGAAAGAGACCCAGTACTTC
CASGLYGTGKETQYF
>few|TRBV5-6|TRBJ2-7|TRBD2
TGTGCCAGCAGCTTGAGCGGGACTTATCTCTACGAGCAGTACTTC
CASSLSGTYLYEQYF
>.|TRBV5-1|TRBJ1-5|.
TGCGCCAGCAGCAGCGGGATCCGGGGGCAGCCCCAGCATTTT
CASSSGIRGQPQHF
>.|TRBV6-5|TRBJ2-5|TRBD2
TGTGCCAGCAGGGGGACTAGCGGGAGGGCCGGGACCCAGTACTTC
CASRGTSGRAGTQYF
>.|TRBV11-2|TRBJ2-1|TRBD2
TGTGCCAGCAGCTTAAGGGTTAGGACTAGCGGGAACAATGAGCAGTTCTTC
CASSLRVRTSGNNEQFF
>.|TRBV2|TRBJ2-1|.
TGTGCCAGCAGCCCCCAGGGACTGCAGGGCGATGAGCAGTTCTTC
CASSPQGLQGDEQFF
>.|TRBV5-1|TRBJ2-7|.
TGCGCCACACGACACGAATTGTCCTACGAGCAGTACTTC
CATRHELSYEQYF
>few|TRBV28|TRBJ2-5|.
TGTGCCACCAGGTCAGGGGTCCAAGAGACCCAGTACTTC
CATRSGVQETQYF
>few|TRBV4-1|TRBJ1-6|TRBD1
TGCGCCAGCAGCCAAGGACAGGGACGGATAAATTCACCCCTCCACTTT
CASSQGQGRINSPLHF
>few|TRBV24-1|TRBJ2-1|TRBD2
TGTGCCACCAGTGACTCCGGACTAGCCGGATATGAGCAGTTCTTC
CATSDSGLAGYEQFF
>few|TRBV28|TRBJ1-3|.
TGTGCCAGCAGCCTTCAAACGGAGCTCTCTGGAAACACCATATATTTT
CASSLQTELSGNTIYF
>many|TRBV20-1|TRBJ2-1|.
TGCAGTGCTAGAGATCGGCCGACTCTGGGCAACAATGAGCAGTTCTTC
CSARDRPTLGNNEQFF
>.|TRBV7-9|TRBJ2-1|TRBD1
TGTGCCAGCAGCTTAAGATACGCCGGACAGGGCCACAATGAGCAGTTCTTC
CASSLRYAGQGHNEQFF
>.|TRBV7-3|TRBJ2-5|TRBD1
TGTGCCAGCAGCCTGACAGGGGAGGAAGAGACCCAGTACTTC
CASSLTGEEETQYF
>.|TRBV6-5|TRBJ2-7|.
TGTGCCAGCAGCCCAACAGGAGGAGTCTACGAGCAGTACTTC
CASSPTGGVYEQYF